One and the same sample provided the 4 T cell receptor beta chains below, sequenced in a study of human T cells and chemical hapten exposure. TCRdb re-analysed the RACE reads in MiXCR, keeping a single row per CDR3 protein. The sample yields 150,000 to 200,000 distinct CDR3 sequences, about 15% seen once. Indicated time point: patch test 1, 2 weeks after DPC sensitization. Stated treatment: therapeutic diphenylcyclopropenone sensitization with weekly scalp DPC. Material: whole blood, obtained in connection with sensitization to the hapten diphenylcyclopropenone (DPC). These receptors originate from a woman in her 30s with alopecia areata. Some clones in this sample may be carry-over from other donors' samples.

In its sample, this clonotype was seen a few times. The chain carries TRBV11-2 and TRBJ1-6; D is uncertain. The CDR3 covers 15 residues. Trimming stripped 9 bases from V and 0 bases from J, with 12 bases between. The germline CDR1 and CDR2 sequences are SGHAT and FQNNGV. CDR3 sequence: CASKKIGSYNSPLHF. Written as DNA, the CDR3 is TGTGCCAGTAAGAAGATTGGCTCCTATAATTCACCCCTCCACTTT.

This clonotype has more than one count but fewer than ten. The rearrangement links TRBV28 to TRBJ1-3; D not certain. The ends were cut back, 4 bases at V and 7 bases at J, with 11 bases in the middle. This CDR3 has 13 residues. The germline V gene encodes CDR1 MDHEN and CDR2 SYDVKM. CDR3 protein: CASSSPGGNTIYF. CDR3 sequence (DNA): TGTGCCAGCAGTTCCCCCGGCGGTAACACCATATATTTT.

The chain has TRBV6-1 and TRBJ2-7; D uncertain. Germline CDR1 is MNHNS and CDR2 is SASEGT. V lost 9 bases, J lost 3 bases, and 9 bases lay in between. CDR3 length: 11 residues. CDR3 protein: CASREVYEQYF. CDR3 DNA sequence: TGTGCCAGTAGGGAAGTCTACGAGCAGTACTTC.

CDR3 nucleotide sequence: TGCAGCACCCGGGACACCTATAATGAAAAACTGTTTTTT. Its protein product is CSTRDTYNEKLFF. The V gene is TRBV29-1, the J gene TRBJ1-4; D possibly corresponds to TRBD1 (6 bases). Germline CDR1 and CDR2: SQVTM and ANQGSEA. With 8 bases removed from V and 4 bases from J, the gap between germline ends came to 14 bases. This CDR3 is built from 13 residues. Looking up the rest from reference TRBV29-1 and TRBJ1-4 gives the full variable domain: SAVISQKPSRDICQRGTSLTIQCQVDSQVTMMFWYRQQPGQSLTLIATANQGSEATYESGFVIDKFPISRPNLTFSTLTVSNMSPEDSSIYLCSTRDTYNEKLFFGSGTQLSVL.